The sequence of this T cell receptor (beta chain) was determined in a study of T cell repertoires in cytomegalovirus infection. Study overall: Public signatures in TCR beta pointed to CMV infection and matching HLA type.

Overall study results and limits: Cumulative frequency (of public TCR beta family members) identified carriers of CMV plus the relevant HLA. HLA-C-restricted TCR beta clonotypes specific for CMV led the ex vivo response.

The CDR3 covers 18 residues. Per germline, CDR1 MNHEY and CDR2 SMNVEV (reference sequence). The ends were cut back, 1 base at V and 1 base at J, with 14 bases in the middle. This clonotype showed up many times. The antigen is not known. TCRdb re-called the reads with MiXCR, one entry per CDR3 protein. This table has 95,000 to 120,000 distinct CDR3 sequences, more than 30% appearing once. Sequences were derived from CD8+ T cells from cultured PBMCs, sampled from culture after CMV antigen stimulation. The sequence was collected from a human donor in good health (CMV status not recorded). Some clones in this sample may be carry-over from other donors' samples. The chain links TRBV27 to TRBJ2-6, with D hard to call. CDR3 in DNA: TGTGCCAGCAGTTTATTTGGGCGTTCGGAATCTGGGGCCAACGTCCTGACTTTC. This translates into CASSLFGRSESGANVLTF.